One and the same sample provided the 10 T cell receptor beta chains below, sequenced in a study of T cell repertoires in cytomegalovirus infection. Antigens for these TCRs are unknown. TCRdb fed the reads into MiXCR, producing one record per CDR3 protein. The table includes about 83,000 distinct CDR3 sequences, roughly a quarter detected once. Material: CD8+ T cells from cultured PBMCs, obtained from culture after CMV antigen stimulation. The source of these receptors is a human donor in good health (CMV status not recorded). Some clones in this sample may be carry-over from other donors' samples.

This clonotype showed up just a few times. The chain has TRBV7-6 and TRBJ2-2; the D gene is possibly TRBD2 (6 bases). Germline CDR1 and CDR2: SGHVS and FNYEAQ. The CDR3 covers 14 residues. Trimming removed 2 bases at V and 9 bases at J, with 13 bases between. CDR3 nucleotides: TGTGCCAGCAGCTTATCTCCCCGGGAGAGGGAGCTGTTTTTT. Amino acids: CASSLSPRERELFF.

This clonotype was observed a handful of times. Here the CDR3 DNA reads TGTGCCAGCAGTTCGGACACCTCCTCCTACGAGCAGTACTTC. Translated: CASSSDTSSYEQYF. This sequence joins TRBV27 and TRBJ2-7; D may be TRBD1 (5 bases). CDR1 MNHEY and CDR2 SMNVEV come from the germline V gene (reference sequence). CDR3 size: 14 residues. The V end was cut by 4 bases, the J end by 0 bases, with 10 bases between.

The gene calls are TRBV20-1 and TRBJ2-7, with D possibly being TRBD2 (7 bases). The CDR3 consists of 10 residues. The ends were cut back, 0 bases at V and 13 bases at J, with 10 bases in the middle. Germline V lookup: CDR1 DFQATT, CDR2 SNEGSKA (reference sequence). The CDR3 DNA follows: TGCAGTGCTAGAGATCGGGGGGCTTACTTC. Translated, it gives CSARDRGAYF.

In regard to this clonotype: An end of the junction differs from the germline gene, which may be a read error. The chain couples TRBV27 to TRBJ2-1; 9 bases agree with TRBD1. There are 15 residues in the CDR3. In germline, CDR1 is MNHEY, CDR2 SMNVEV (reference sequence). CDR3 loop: CASRHRDRVYNEQCF. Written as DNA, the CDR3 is TGTGCCAGCAGACACCGGGACAGGGTGTACAATGAGCAGTGCTTC.

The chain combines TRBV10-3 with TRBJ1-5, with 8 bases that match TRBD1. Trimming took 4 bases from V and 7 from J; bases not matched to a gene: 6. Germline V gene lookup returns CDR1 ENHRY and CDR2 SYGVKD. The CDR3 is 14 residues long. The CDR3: CAISVQGDRQPQHF. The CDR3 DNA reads TGTGCCATCAGTGTACAGGGGGACAGGCAGCCCCAGCATTTT.

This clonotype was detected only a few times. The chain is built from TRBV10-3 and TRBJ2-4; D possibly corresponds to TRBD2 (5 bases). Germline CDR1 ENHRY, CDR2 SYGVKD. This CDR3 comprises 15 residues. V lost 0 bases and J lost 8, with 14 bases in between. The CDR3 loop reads CAISESLEGSDIQYF. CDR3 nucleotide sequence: TGTGCCATCAGTGAGTCTTTAGAGGGTTCGGACATTCAGTACTTC.

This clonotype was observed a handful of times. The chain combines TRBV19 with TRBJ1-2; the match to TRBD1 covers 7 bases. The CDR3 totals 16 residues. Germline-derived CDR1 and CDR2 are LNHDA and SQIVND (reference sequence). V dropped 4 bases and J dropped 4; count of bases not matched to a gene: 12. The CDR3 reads CASSTGDSSKVYGYTF. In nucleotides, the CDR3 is TGTGCCAGTAGTACTGGGGACAGCTCCAAGGTCTATGGCTACACCTTC.

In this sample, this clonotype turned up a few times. The CDR3 coding sequence is TGTGCCAGCAGCTTGGGGGGGCGCACTGAGCAGTTCTTC. Its translation is CASSLGGRTEQFF. This chain connects TRBV5-6 to TRBJ2-1, with D tentatively TRBD1 (6 bases). Trimming stripped 0 bases from V and 9 bases from J, with 10 bases between. Germline V lookup: CDR1 SGHDT, CDR2 YYEEEE. The CDR3 covers 13 residues.

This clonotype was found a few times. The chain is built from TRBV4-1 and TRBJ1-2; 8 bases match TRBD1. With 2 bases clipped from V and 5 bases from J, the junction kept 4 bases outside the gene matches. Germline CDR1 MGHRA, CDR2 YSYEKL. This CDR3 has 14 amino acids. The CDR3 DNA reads TGCGCCAGCAGCCAAATGACAGGGGAATATGGCTACACCTTC. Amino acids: CASSQMTGEYGYTF.

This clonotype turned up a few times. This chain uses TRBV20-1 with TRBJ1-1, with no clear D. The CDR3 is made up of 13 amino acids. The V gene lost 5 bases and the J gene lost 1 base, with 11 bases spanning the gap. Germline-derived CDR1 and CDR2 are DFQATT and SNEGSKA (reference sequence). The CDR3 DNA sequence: TGCAGTGCTTACGGGTTAACGAACACTGAAGCTTTCTTT. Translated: CSAYGLTNTEAFF.